This T cell receptor (beta chain) was observed in a study of CD8+CD57+ T cells in acquired aplastic anemia. Regarding the study as a whole: Roughly 28 was the count of CD8+ CDR3 sequences that patients shared with controls.

This CDR3 spans 15 amino acids. Germline V gene sequence: CDR1 LNHDA, CDR2 SQIVND (reference sequence). V was clipped by 5 bases and J by 7 bases; unmatched bases: 11. Selection for sequencing was limited to patients who had shown CD8+CD57+ cell expansion by flow cytometry. Severe acquired aplastic anemia was present in all patients. TCR beta VDJ and CDR3 were profiled, and genomic DNA was the template. TCRdb re-called the reads with MiXCR, one entry per CDR3 protein. The sample has 160,000 or so distinct CDR3 sequences; around half are singletons. As to this clonotype: Its antigen is still unknown.

What was sequenced was sorted CD4+, CD8+, or CD8+CD57+ T cells (not recorded which) from PBMCs. This receptor was obtained from a human donor with aplastic anemia. This chain joins TRBV19 and TRBJ1-1; 9 bases map to TRBD1. This chain's CDR3 is CASSVRPGQGHEAFF. In DNA, the CDR3 is TGTGCCAGTAGTGTGAGGCCGGGACAGGGCCATGAAGCTTTCTTT.